The 32 T cell receptor beta chains reported below all come from one sample, sequenced in a study of T-cell reconstitution after alpha-beta-depleted transplantation in children. The authors prepared the TCRbeta library with unique molecular identifiers. TCRdb independently ran MiXCR on the PCR reads; one entry per CDR3 protein. In the table there are about 310,000 distinct CDR3 sequences, approximately 20% of which are singletons. The sequences come from PBMCs, mostly from graft donor cells, collected 180 days after TCRalphabeta/CD19-depleted stem cell transplant. Receptors were obtained from a male patient younger than 18 who had a stem cell transplant for acute lymphoblastic leukemia, so the T cells may come from the graft donor.

The rearrangement links TRBV4-1 to TRBJ2-3, with 7 bases aligning to TRBD1. With 1 base clipped from V and 2 bases from J, the junction kept 3 bases outside the gene matches. The length of the CDR3 is 15 residues. Germline V gene data show CDR1 as MGHRA and CDR2 as YSYEKL. The CDR3 sequence is CASSQGDSSTDTQYF. CDR3 nucleotides: TGCGCCAGCAGCCAAGGGGACAGTTCCACAGATACGCAGTATTTT.

The table lists this clonotype with a few counts. The chain is built from TRBV6-1 and TRBJ2-7; 8 bases map to TRBD1. Germline CDR1 MNHNS, CDR2 SASEGT. The CDR3 runs to 14 residues. J was trimmed by 3 bases and V by 6 bases; bases with no gene match: 7. CDR3 DNA: TGTGCCAGCAGAAAAGGACAGGGCGGCTACGAGCAGTACTTC. It is translated as CASRKGQGGYEQYF.

This sequence joins TRBV6-6 and TRBJ2-5; no clear D gene. This CDR3 has 12 residues. V was cut by 3 bases and J by 2 bases, with 4 bases left in between. CDR1 is MNHNY and CDR2 is SVGAGI in the germline V gene (reference sequence). CDR3 in DNA: TGTGCCAGCAGTTATCAGCAAGAGACCCAGTACTTC. Amino acid sequence: CASSYQQETQYF.

The table lists this clonotype with a few counts. The J gene is TRBJ2-2, the V gene TRBV5-1; 10 nucleotides match TRBD2. The CDR3 length is 16 residues. Germline-derived CDR1 and CDR2 are SGHRS and YFSETQ. V was clipped by 1 base and J by 4 bases; unmatched bases: 4. CDR3 DNA: TGCGCCAGCAGCTTGAATAGCGGGAGGAGCACCGGGGAGCTGTTTTTT. This translates into CASSLNSGRSTGELFF.

This clonotype was counted a few times. The chain has TRBV5-1 and TRBJ1-5; 8 bases fit TRBD1. V gave up 1 base and J gave up 6 bases; unmatched junction bases: 9. Looked up from germline, CDR1 is SGHRS and CDR2 is YFSETQ. The CDR3 has 16 residues. CDR3 in DNA: TGCGCCAGCAGCTTGACGGCAGGGGGCGTCGTTCAGCCCCAGCATTTT. Amino acid sequence: CASSLTAGGVVQPQHF.

This clonotype occurred a few times. This chain links TRBV7-2 with TRBJ2-5, with D uncertain. The germline CDR1 and CDR2 sequences are SGHTA and FQGNSA. V lost 3 bases, J lost 4 bases, and 9 bases lay in between. The CDR3 is made up of 13 amino acids. The CDR3 region is CASSLSPLETQYF. CDR3 coding DNA: TGTGCCAGCAGCTTGTCTCCATTAGAGACCCAGTACTTC.

This clonotype has a handful of counts. J is TRBJ2-1 and V is TRBV7-9, with D possibly being TRBD2 (5 bases). The V gene's germline CDR1 is SEHNR and CDR2 FQNEAQ (reference sequence). V lost 5 bases to trimming and J lost 4 bases, with 12 bases between them. The CDR3 length is 14 residues. The CDR3 bases are TGTGCCAGCAGCGTCGGACTGGATTACAATGAGCAGTTCTTC. It codes for CASSVGLDYNEQFF.

The V call is TRBV27, the J call TRBJ2-1; 8 bases line up with TRBD2. V dropped 6 bases and J dropped 5; count of bases not matched to a gene: 9. This CDR3 contains 15 residues. The germline V gene has CDR1 MNHEY and CDR2 SMNVEV (reference sequence). As DNA, the CDR3 is TGTGCCAGCAGCCAGCGGGAGTTGTTGGACAATGAGCAGTTCTTC. As protein: CASSQRELLDNEQFF.

This clonotype was picked up a small number of times. J is TRBJ2-1 and V is TRBV7-9; 13 nucleotides match TRBD2. This CDR3 region has 17 residues. CDR1 is SEHNR and CDR2 is FQNEAQ in the germline V gene (reference sequence). V gave up 0 bases and J gave up 4 bases; unmatched junction bases: 3. CDR3 loop: CASSLALAGGPYNEQFF. The CDR3 DNA is TGTGCCAGCAGCTTAGCACTAGCGGGAGGGCCGTACAATGAGCAGTTCTTC.

In its sample, this clonotype was seen many times. The genes are TRBV6-5 and TRBJ2-6; D is undetermined. Trimming took off 2 bases at V and 2 bases at J, with 10 bases between the two ends. This CDR3 spans 16 amino acids. CDR1 and CDR2 (germline): MNHEY, SVGAGI. Here the CDR3 reads CASSYRSSAGANVLTF. The CDR3 DNA sequence: TGTGCCAGCAGTTACCGGTCTTCGGCTGGGGCCAACGTCCTGACTTTC.

CDR3 nucleotides: TGCGCCAGCACGGGCAGAGGACGTGCGGGTGCATACAATGAGCAGTTCTTC. Translated: CASTGRGRAGAYNEQFF. The rearrangement links TRBV5-1 to TRBJ2-1; TRBD2 is a possible D gene (5 bases). The CDR3 length is 17 residues. The V gene lost 6 bases and the J gene lost 4 bases, with 23 bases spanning the gap. In germline, CDR1 is SGHRS, CDR2 YFSETQ.

This clonotype was detected a few times. V gene TRBV5-1 combines with J gene TRBJ1-1; D remains ambiguous. CDR3 length: 13 amino acids. Trimming removed 0 bases at V and 7 bases at J, with 10 bases between. CDR1 and CDR2 from the germline V gene are SGHRS and YFSETQ. The CDR3 spells CASSLASNLEAFF. As DNA, the CDR3 is TGCGCCAGCAGCTTGGCCAGTAACCTTGAAGCTTTCTTT.

A few counts support this clonotype. The chain joins TRBV11-2 to TRBJ1-2, with 8 nucleotides matching TRBD1. Germline V CDR1 and CDR2: SGHAT, FQNNGV. V lost 2 bases to trimming and J lost 2 bases; unmatched junction nucleotides: 13. There are 18 residues in the CDR3. CDR3 bases: TGTGCCAGCAGCTTAAATGGAGGGGCAGGGGGCGAGAACTATGGCTACACCTTC. It specifies CASSLNGGAGGENYGYTF. Variable domain in full (rest from reference TRBV11-2 and TRBJ1-2): EAGVAQSPRYKIIEKRQSVAFWCNPISGHATLYWYQQILGQGPKLLIQFQNNGVVDDSQLPKDRFSAERLKGVDSTLKIQPAKLEDSAVYLCASSLNGGAGGENYGYTFGSGTRLTVV.

This clonotype appeared a few times. This chain uses TRBV20-1 with TRBJ2-7, with D tentatively TRBD1 or TRBD2 (6 bases each). The CDR3 length is 16 residues. Per germline, CDR1 DFQATT and CDR2 SNEGSKA (reference sequence). Trimming took off 0 bases at V and 2 bases at J, with 17 bases between the two ends. The CDR3 nucleotides are TGCAGTGCTAGAGATCAAGGGGGGTTTCGACCCTACGAGCAGTACTTC. Protein sequence: CSARDQGGFRPYEQYF.

This clonotype was detected a few times. This rearrangement joins TRBV4-1 to TRBJ1-3; D may be TRBD1 (5 bases). V shed 2 bases and J shed 6 bases, with 17 bases lying between them. This CDR3 is built from 16 residues. Looked up from germline, CDR1 is MGHRA and CDR2 is YSYEKL. For the CDR3, the DNA is TGCGCCAGCAGCCAAATCCCCACAGGCTGGGTAAACACCATATATTTT. It yields the protein CASSQIPTGWVNTIYF.

A few counts support this clonotype. This chain uses TRBV7-3 with TRBJ2-7, with D maybe TRBD2 (6 bases). The V gene's germline CDR1 is SGHTA and CDR2 FQGTGA. The CDR3 is made up of 13 amino acids. The V end lost 2 bases, the J end lost 5 bases, and 10 bases lay between the germline ends. CDR3 coding DNA: TGTGCCAGCAGCTTAGGACTAACCGACGAGCAGTACTTC. The encoded protein is CASSLGLTDEQYF.

This clonotype was observed at least ten times. The rearrangement links TRBV5-6 to TRBJ2-1; TRBD2 matches 8 bases. Trimming cost V 4 bases and J 4 bases; bases outside gene matches: 7. CDR1 is SGHDT and CDR2 is YYEEEE in the germline V gene. CDR3 length: 15 amino acids. CDR3 bases: TGTGCCAGCAGCCAACCGGGACTAGGATACAATGAGCAGTTCTTC. This encodes CASSQPGLGYNEQFF.

The chain is built from TRBV6-5 and TRBJ2-5; 7 bases match TRBD1. With 2 bases clipped from V and 5 bases from J, the junction kept 5 bases outside the gene matches. Per the germline V gene, CDR1 is MNHEY and CDR2 is SVGAGI. The CDR3 is 14 residues long. CDR3 region: CASSYQGQWETQYF. CDR3 coding DNA: TGTGCCAGCAGTTACCAGGGACAGTGGGAGACCCAGTACTTC.

V is TRBV11-2 and J is TRBJ2-1, with D perhaps matching TRBD2 (6 bases). CDR3 size: 13 residues. From germline, CDR1 is SGHAT and CDR2 FQNNGV. Trimming took 9 bases from V and 4 from J, leaving 13 bases between them. DNA for the CDR3: TGTGCCAGTACTAGCTCAAGATACAATGAGCAGTTCTTC. Translated, it gives CASTSSRYNEQFF.

The table lists this clonotype with many counts. The chain employs TRBV5-5 and TRBJ2-3; D is perhaps TRBD1 (6 bases). The CDR3 has 16 residues. Per the germline V gene, CDR1 is SGHKS and CDR2 is YYEKEE (reference sequence). V shed 3 bases and J shed 0 bases, with 14 bases lying between them. The chain's CDR3 is CASSYDRSSSTDTQYF. The DNA of the CDR3 is TGTGCCAGCAGCTACGACAGGTCCTCTAGCACAGATACGCAGTATTTT.

The rearrangement joins TRBV19 to TRBJ2-2, with 10 nucleotides matching TRBD2. Per the germline V gene, CDR1 is LNHDA and CDR2 is SQIVND (reference sequence). This CDR3 has 16 residues. Trimming took 3 bases from V and 5 from J; bases not matched to a gene: 6. CDR3 DNA sequence: TGTGCCAGTAGTATCGGACTAGCGGTCCTTACCGGGGAGCTGTTTTTT. Residues: CASSIGLAVLTGELFF.

The genes are TRBV10-3 and TRBJ2-7, with D possibly matching TRBD2 (6 bases). Germline V gives CDR1 ENHRY, CDR2 SYGVKD. The CDR3 sequence is 15 residues long. V shed 11 bases and J shed 2 bases, with 22 bases lying between them. The CDR3: CAPLKCGKPPYEQYF. The CDR3 bases are TGTGCCCCCCTTAAGTGCGGGAAGCCGCCCTACGAGCAGTACTTC.

The chain couples TRBV24-1 to TRBJ2-2; D is uncertain. This CDR3 is 14 amino acids long. The V gene lost 7 bases and the J gene lost 4 bases, with 12 bases spanning the gap. Germline assignment: CDR1 KGHDR and CDR2 SFDVKD. The CDR3 region is CATRADGTTGELFF. CDR3 nucleotide sequence: TGTGCCACCAGGGCGGACGGAACCACCGGGGAGCTGTTTTTT.

This clonotype has more than one count but fewer than ten. This sequence joins TRBV20-1 and TRBJ1-2; D gene uncertain. The CDR3 runs to 14 residues. Germline CDR1 DFQATT, CDR2 SNEGSKA (reference sequence). The ends were cut back, 1 base at V and 1 base at J, with 10 bases in the middle. CDR3 DNA sequence: TGCAGTGCTAGAGTGACACAGCTTAACTATGGCTACACCTTC. Its protein is CSARVTQLNYGYTF.

At least ten counts were recorded for this clonotype. The J gene is TRBJ1-1, the V gene TRBV20-1; a possible D gene is TRBD1 (6 bases). The CDR3 sequence is 13 residues long. Trimming shortened V by 3 bases and J by 5 bases, and 13 bases separated the two germline ends. Germline values: CDR1 DFQATT, CDR2 SNEGSKA (reference sequence). CDR3 coding DNA: TGCAGTGCTAGGAGGGGGGCCCGGACTGAAGCTTTCTTT. Translating gives CSARRGARTEAFF.

This clonotype was observed a handful of times. This sequence joins TRBV7-9 and TRBJ2-5, with D possibly TRBD2 on 5 matching bases. This CDR3 spans 15 amino acids. V dropped 1 base and J dropped 6 bases, with 15 bases sitting between them. Germline V gene lookup returns CDR1 SEHNR and CDR2 FQNEAQ (reference sequence). The DNA for the CDR3 is TGTGCCAGCAGCTTAGTTTCTTCGCCCGGGAAGACCCAGTACTTC. As protein: CASSLVSSPGKTQYF.

The chain employs TRBV29-1 and TRBJ2-7, with 9 bases fitting TRBD1. V trimming: 6 bases; J trimming: 6 bases; junction bases outside the gene matches: 6. From germline, CDR1 is SQVTM and CDR2 ANQGSEA. The CDR3 has 12 residues. The DNA of the CDR3 is TGCAGCGTAACGGGACAGGGCCTCGAGCAGTACTTC. Residues: CSVTGQGLEQYF.

J is TRBJ2-7 and V is TRBV5-1, with TRBD1 identical over 8 bases. Per the germline V gene, CDR1 is SGHRS and CDR2 is YFSETQ. The CDR3 runs 14 residues. V dropped 5 bases and J dropped 2; count of bases not matched to a gene: 6. CDR3 loop: CASRPGTGTYEQYF. The CDR3 DNA is TGCGCCAGCAGGCCCGGGACAGGCACCTACGAGCAGTACTTC.

The table lists this clonotype with a few counts. The chain uses TRBV7-3 and TRBJ1-2; the match to TRBD1 covers 9 bases. This CDR3 spans 12 amino acids. Germline CDR1 and CDR2: SGHTA and FQGTGA. V shed 11 bases, J shed 8 bases, and the junction held 9 bases outside the gene matches. Written as DNA, the CDR3 is TGTGCCGTCGAGGGACAGGGCTCCGGCTACACCTTC. Translating it yields CAVEGQGSGYTF. The variable domain in full, with the rest retrieved from reference TRBV7-3 and TRBJ1-2, is GAGVSQTPSNKVTEKGKYVELRCDPISGHTALYWYRQSLGQGPEFLIYFQGTGAADDSGLPNDRFFAVRPEGSVSTLKIQRTERGDSAVYLCAVEGQGSGYTFGSGTRLTVV.

The chain couples TRBV4-2 to TRBJ2-2; D gene uncertain. With 0 bases removed from V and 7 bases from J, the gap between germline ends came to 9 bases. The germline V gene has CDR1 LGHNA and CDR2 YNFKEQ. The length of the CDR3 is 14 residues. Written as DNA, the CDR3 is TGTGCCAGCAGCCAAGAAAATCTGGGCGGGGAGCTGTTTTTT. Translating gives CASSQENLGGELFF.

In DNA form, the CDR3 reads TGTGCCAGCAGCCCCCAGGGGTTAGACACCGGGGAGCTGTTTTTT. The encoded protein is CASSPQGLDTGELFF. The chain is built from TRBV6-1 and TRBJ2-2; tentative D call: TRBD1 (6 bases). The CDR3 consists of 15 residues. V was clipped by 6 bases and J by 3 bases, with 14 bases between them. Looked up from germline, CDR1 is MNHNS and CDR2 is SASEGT.

V and J are TRBV3-1 and TRBJ2-1; TRBD1 matches 9 bases. Germline V gene data show CDR1 as LGHDT and CDR2 as YNNKEL (reference sequence). V dropped 1 base and J dropped 5; count of bases not matched to a gene: 3. The CDR3 consists of 15 residues. CDR3 in amino acids: CASSQAGQGNNEQFF. The DNA for the CDR3 is TGTGCCAGCAGCCAAGCAGGACAGGGGAACAATGAGCAGTTCTTC.